This entry lists 32 T cell receptor beta chains sequenced from one sample in a study of T cells after yellow fever vaccination. TCRdb reprocessed the 5' RACE reads with MiXCR, giving one entry per CDR3 protein. The table has 300,000 or so distinct CDR3 sequences, around 8.1% seen once. The input for sequencing was PBMCs, taken more than 35 days after the first yellow fever vaccination. The receptors derive from a man between 18 and 35 years old who received the YFV17D yellow fever vaccine.

This clonotype has only a few counts. An end of the junction does not agree with germline; a read error may underlie this. The chain joins TRBV7-8 to TRBJ2-1, with unresolved D. The CDR3 contains 13 residues. Per germline, CDR1 SGHVS and CDR2 FQNEAQ. CDR3 protein: CASSPGPSSEVLF. The DNA for the CDR3 is TGTGCCAGCAGCCCCGGACCGAGCAGTGAGGTCCTCTTC. Combining the CDR3 with reference TRBV7-8 and TRBJ2-1 gives the whole variable domain GAGVSQSPRYKVAKRGQDVALRCDPISGHVSLFWYQQALGQGPEFLTYFQNEAQLDKSGLPSDRFFAERPEGSVSTLKIQRTQQEDSAVYLCASSPGPSSEVLFGPGTRLTVL.

This clonotype was observed at least ten times. This sequence joins TRBV6-6 and TRBJ2-3; the match to TRBD1 covers 9 bases. V shed 8 bases, J shed 4 bases, and the junction held 4 bases outside the gene matches. The V gene's germline CDR1 is MNHNY and CDR2 SVGAGI (reference sequence). The CDR3 is 13 residues long. The CDR3 coding sequence is TGTGCCAGCTGGGACAGGGTTTCAGATACGCAGTATTTT. Its protein product is CASWDRVSDTQYF.

CDR3 coding DNA: TGCGCCAGCAGCTTGGGTCTCTTGGGTCAAAAGGAAGAGACCCAGTACTTC. It yields the protein CASSLGLLGQKEETQYF. The gene calls are TRBV5-1 and TRBJ2-5; D is unresolved. Trimming removed 0 bases from V and 3 bases from J, with 18 bases in between. The CDR3 has 17 residues. The germline gives CDR1 SGHRS, CDR2 YFSETQ.

This clonotype was seen more than once but under ten times. The chain has TRBV30 and TRBJ1-3, with a weak D call TRBD1 (6 bases). CDR1 GTSNPN and CDR2 SVGIG come from the germline V gene (reference sequence). Between the trimmed V and J ends, which lost 7 bases and 1 base, there was a span of 14 bases. There are 14 residues in the CDR3. The CDR3: CASNPGASGNTIYF. The CDR3 nucleotides read TGTGCCTCGAACCCAGGGGCATCTGGAAACACCATATATTTT.

In the case of this clonotype: Sequence at one end of the junction differs from germline and may be a read error. The CDR3 DNA reads TGTGCCAGCAGTGATTACCCGTTGGTCTTT. It encodes CASSDYPLVF. The chain combines TRBV6-1 with TRBJ1-6, with D unresolved. The germline gives CDR1 MNHNS, CDR2 SASEGT. This CDR3 comprises 10 residues.

The chain links TRBV4-3 to TRBJ2-2, with TRBD2 identical over 10 bases. Germline values: CDR1 LGHNA, CDR2 YSLEER. The trim removed 4 bases at V and 2 bases at J, leaving 7 bases unmatched. This CDR3 has 17 residues. The CDR3 region is CASSPFLAGVNTGELFF. The CDR3, as DNA: TGCGCCAGCAGCCCATTCCTAGCGGGGGTTAACACCGGGGAGCTGTTTTTT.

This clonotype has a handful of counts. This rearrangement joins TRBV7-9 to TRBJ2-2; 8 nucleotides match TRBD2. Germline V gene sequence: CDR1 SEHNR, CDR2 FQNEAQ (reference sequence). The CDR3 extends over 15 amino acids. V lost 5 bases to trimming and J lost 0 bases; unmatched junction nucleotides: 2. The CDR3 protein is CASSKLAANTGELFF. DNA of the CDR3: TGTGCCAGCAGCAAACTAGCGGCGAACACCGGGGAGCTGTTTTTT.

The sample holds a few counts of this clonotype. The chain is built from TRBV4-2 and TRBJ2-5; D is unresolved. The CDR3 sequence is 13 residues long. Germline V gene data show CDR1 as LGHNA and CDR2 as YNFKEQ. Trimming took off 0 bases at V and 6 bases at J, with 8 bases between the two ends. This CDR3 is CASSQDSGKTQYF. The CDR3 DNA is TGTGCCAGCAGCCAAGATAGTGGGAAGACCCAGTACTTC.

The chain employs TRBV18 and TRBJ1-1; D possibly corresponds to TRBD1 (5 bases). The CDR3 sequence is 13 residues long. Germline V gene sequence: CDR1 KGHSH, CDR2 LQKENI. V lost 7 bases, J lost 1 base, and 10 bases lay in between. The CDR3 DNA follows: TGTGCCAGCTACTTGACAGAGAACACTGAAGCTTTCTTT. It yields the protein CASYLTENTEAFF.

The chain joins TRBV4-3 to TRBJ1-4; D is possibly TRBD1 (6 bases). The CDR3 spans 14 residues. Between the trimmed V and J ends, which lost 6 bases and 7 bases, there was a span of 15 bases. Germline V gene data show CDR1 as LGHNA and CDR2 as YSLEER. The CDR3 region is CASRKQGWGEKLFF. Here the CDR3 DNA reads TGCGCCAGCAGGAAACAGGGTTGGGGTGAAAAACTGTTTTTT.

V and J are TRBV6-5 and TRBJ1-5; a possible D gene is TRBD1 (5 bases). CDR1 MNHEY and CDR2 SVGAGI come from the germline V gene. V was trimmed by 3 bases and J by 5 bases, leaving 8 bases between them. The CDR3 is made up of 13 amino acids. DNA for the CDR3: TGTGCCAGCAGTTATTCAGGGTATCAGCCCCAGCATTTT. It specifies CASSYSGYQPQHF.

This chain uses TRBV12-3 or TRBV12-4 with TRBJ2-2; 8 bases are a match to TRBD1. This CDR3 region has 16 residues. V lost 7 bases and J lost 1; bases outside the gene matches: 8. Here the CDR3 reads CASTRIGTGNTGELFF. As DNA, the CDR3 is TGTGCCAGCACCAGAATCGGGACAGGGAACACCGGGGAGCTGTTTTTT.

This clonotype was detected many times. The genes are TRBV6-6 and TRBJ1-1; no clear D. The CDR3 sequence is 13 residues long. V was clipped by 1 base and J by 3 bases, with 6 bases between them. Per the germline V gene, CDR1 is MNHNY and CDR2 is SVGAGI (reference sequence). CDR3 DNA: TGTGCCAGCAGTTACTACGGTTACACTGAAGCTTTCTTT. It specifies CASSYYGYTEAFF.

This clonotype was observed a handful of times. The gene calls are TRBV7-2 and TRBJ2-7, with unresolved D. V lost 3 bases, J lost 5 bases, and 14 bases lay in between. The CDR3 has 14 residues. Per the germline V gene, CDR1 is SGHTA and CDR2 is FQGNSA. CDR3 sequence: CASSFSWLSHEQYF. CDR3 DNA sequence: TGTGCCAGCAGCTTCTCATGGCTCAGTCACGAGCAGTACTTC.

The gene calls are TRBV29-1 and TRBJ2-1, with 9 bases aligning to TRBD1. Germline loops: CDR1 SQVTM, CDR2 ANQGSEA. V was pared by 6 bases and J by 3 bases, with 6 bases of the junction left unmatched. This CDR3 comprises 14 residues. In DNA form, the CDR3 reads TGCAGCGTCCTCGGGACAGGGTTCTACAATGAGCAGTTCTTC. Translated: CSVLGTGFYNEQFF.

This clonotype came up a few times. V and J are TRBV4-3 and TRBJ1-5, with D hard to call. Trimming took 0 bases from V and 2 from J, leaving 8 bases between them. CDR1 LGHNA and CDR2 YSLEER come from the germline V gene. This CDR3 comprises 15 residues. CDR3: CASSQDGSRNQPQHF. CDR3 DNA sequence: TGCGCCAGCAGCCAAGATGGGAGTCGCAATCAGCCCCAGCATTTT.

The J gene is TRBJ1-5, the V gene TRBV20-1; possibly TRBD1 for D (5 bases). This CDR3 spans 12 amino acids. The V and J ends lost 7 bases and 2 bases respectively, with 9 bases between them. The germline gives CDR1 DFQATT, CDR2 SNEGSKA (reference sequence). The CDR3 nucleotides read TGCAGTGTAGGACATCGCAATCAGCCCCAGCATTTT. Protein: CSVGHRNQPQHF.

The chain couples TRBV9 to TRBJ2-1; maybe TRBD2 (7 bases). The CDR3 runs to 15 residues. Trimming cost V 0 bases and J 6 bases, with 13 bases left between them. The V gene's germline CDR1 is SGDLS and CDR2 YYNGEE. CDR3 sequence (DNA): TGTGCCAGCAGCGTAGCCAGGGAGGGGGGCAATGAGCAGTTCTTC. Translation: CASSVAREGGNEQFF.

V and J are TRBV7-2 and TRBJ2-4; D may match TRBD1 or TRBD2 (6 bases each). The CDR3 length is 16 residues. CDR1 and CDR2 from the germline V gene are SGHTA and FQGNSA. Trimming cost V 5 bases and J 6 bases, with 20 bases left between them. CDR3 loop: CASSPPAMGGANIQYF. The CDR3 DNA is TGTGCCAGCAGCCCCCCGGCGATGGGGGGCGCAAACATTCAGTACTTC.

This chain uses TRBV4-1 with TRBJ2-7; TRBD1 agrees at 7 bases. Unmatched junction bases numbered 10, after V lost 1 base and J lost 4 bases. The CDR3 has 16 amino acids. CDR1 and CDR2 (germline): MGHRA, YSYEKL. The CDR3 sequence is CASSQAENRGDYEQYF. CDR3 sequence (DNA): TGCGCCAGCAGCCAAGCCGAAAACAGGGGAGATTACGAGCAGTACTTC.

This clonotype was recorded a few times. This rearrangement joins TRBV11-2 to TRBJ2-1; D remains ambiguous. V lost 3 bases and J 7 bases, leaving 7 bases between the germline ends. Germline assignment: CDR1 SGHAT and CDR2 FQNNGV. The CDR3 spans 12 residues. The CDR3 DNA reads as TGTGCCAGCAGCTTTGCATGGAATGAGCAGTTCTTC. Its translation is CASSFAWNEQFF.

This clonotype was seen a few times. The chain couples TRBV5-1 to TRBJ2-1; no definite D call. The germline gives CDR1 SGHRS, CDR2 YFSETQ. CDR3 length equals 13 residues. Trimming removed 0 bases at V and 4 bases at J, with 5 bases between. CDR3 sequence (DNA): TGCGCCAGCAGCTTGGGACTTTACAATGAGCAGTTCTTC. Its translation: CASSLGLYNEQFF.

The chain uses TRBV23-1 and TRBJ2-1; perhaps TRBD1 as D (5 bases). TRBV23-1 is an ORF; its function is uncertain. The V end was cut by 0 bases, the J end by 3 bases, with 15 bases between. CDR3 length: 17 residues. In DNA, the CDR3 is TGCGCCAGCAGTCAATCGGTTGACAGCTCCCTCTACAATGAGCAGTTCTTC. This sequence encodes CASSQSVDSSLYNEQFF.

CDR3 amino acids: CASSLGGGDPIDAFF. CDR3 DNA: TGTGCCAGCAGCTTGGGTGGGGGGGACCCCATTGACGCTTTCTTT. This chain connects TRBV5-4 to TRBJ1-1, with D perhaps matching TRBD1 (5 bases). Trimming removed 0 bases from V and 11 bases from J, with 20 bases in between. The CDR3 loop spans 15 amino acids. Germline V gene data show CDR1 as SGHNT and CDR2 as YYREEE (reference sequence).

This rearrangement joins TRBV6-2 or TRBV6-3 to TRBJ1-2; no clear D gene. The V gene's germline CDR1 is MNHEY and CDR2 SVGEGT. This CDR3 is 10 amino acids long. The V end was cut by 6 bases, the J end by 4 bases, with 3 bases between. Here the CDR3 DNA reads TGTGCCAGCAGGAGCTATGGCTACACCTTC. Translating it yields CASRSYGYTF.

This clonotype was seen a few times. The chain combines TRBV20-1 with TRBJ2-1; no clear D. CDR3 length equals 12 residues. Trimming left V 5 bases short and J 7 bases short, with 12 bases between. Germline-derived CDR1 and CDR2 are DFQATT and SNEGSKA (reference sequence). CDR3 sequence: CSAGDTRNEQFF. Here the CDR3 DNA reads TGCAGTGCTGGTGACACGCGGAATGAGCAGTTCTTC.

Only a few counts were recorded for this clonotype. The rearrangement joins TRBV3-1 to TRBJ1-6; tentatively, D is TRBD1 (5 bases). With 1 base removed from V and 9 bases from J, the gap between germline ends came to 13 bases. The germline V gene encodes CDR1 LGHDT and CDR2 YNNKEL (reference sequence). CDR3 length: 15 residues. The CDR3 region is CASSQGGNLASPLHF. In DNA form, the CDR3 reads TGTGCCAGCAGCCAAGGGGGGAACCTGGCTTCACCCCTCCACTTT.

The J gene is TRBJ2-7, the V gene TRBV25-1; tentative D call: TRBD1 (7 bases). CDR3 length: 17 amino acids. From germline, CDR1 is MGHDK and CDR2 SYGVNS. V shed 4 bases and J shed 0 bases, with 19 bases lying between them. CDR3 DNA sequence: TGTGCCAGCAGTGGAGATGACAGGGACTCCTTCTCCTACGAGCAGTACTTC. It is translated as CASSGDDRDSFSYEQYF.

This clonotype was observed a few times. The DNA for the CDR3 is TGTGCCAGCAGCTTCGACCGAGGACAGGCTGGGGAGACCCAGTACTTC. It encodes CASSFDRGQAGETQYF. The chain has TRBV5-6 and TRBJ2-5, with 7 bases aligning to TRBD1. From germline, CDR1 is SGHDT and CDR2 YYEEEE. This CDR3 region has 16 residues. The trim removed 2 bases at V and 5 bases at J, leaving 12 bases unmatched.

In its sample, this clonotype was seen a few times. The chain has TRBV6-2 or TRBV6-3 and TRBJ1-6, with a weak D call TRBD1 (5 bases). V was shortened by 2 bases and J by 2 bases, with 10 bases between the two germline ends. CDR3 length: 16 residues. Germline V gene lookup returns CDR1 MNHEY and CDR2 SVGEGT. CDR3 sequence: CASSYLLGPYNSPLHF. The CDR3 DNA is TGTGCCAGCAGTTACCTGTTGGGACCCTATAATTCACCCCTCCACTTT.

This clonotype turned up a few times. The chain has TRBV4-3 and TRBJ2-2, with D perhaps matching TRBD2 (6 bases). V lost 2 bases, J lost 2 bases, and 15 bases lay in between. The CDR3 is made up of 17 amino acids. Germline CDR1 LGHNA, CDR2 YSLEER. The DNA of the CDR3 is TGCGCCAGCAGCCAATCAACGGACTACCCTAACACCGGGGAGCTGTTTTTT. This translates into CASSQSTDYPNTGELFF.

This clonotype was recorded a few times. The chain couples TRBV12-3 or TRBV12-4 to TRBJ1-2, with D possibly matching TRBD1 (6 bases). There are 15 residues in the CDR3. V lost 3 bases, J lost 4 bases, and 15 bases lay in between. In nucleotides, the CDR3 is TGTGCCAGCAGTTTGGGGGGGCGAAGCGGCTATGGCTACACCTTC. Protein sequence: CASSLGGRSGYGYTF.